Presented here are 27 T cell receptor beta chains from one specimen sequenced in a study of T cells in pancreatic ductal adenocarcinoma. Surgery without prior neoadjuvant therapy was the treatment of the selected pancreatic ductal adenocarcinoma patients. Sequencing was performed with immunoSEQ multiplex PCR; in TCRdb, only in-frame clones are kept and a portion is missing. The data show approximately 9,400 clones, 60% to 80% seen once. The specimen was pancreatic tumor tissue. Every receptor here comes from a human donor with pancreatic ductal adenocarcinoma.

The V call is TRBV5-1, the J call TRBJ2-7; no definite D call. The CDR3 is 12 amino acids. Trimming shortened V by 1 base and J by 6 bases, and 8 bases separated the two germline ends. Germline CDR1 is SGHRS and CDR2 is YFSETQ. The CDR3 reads CASSLNFREQYF. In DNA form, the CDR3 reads TGCGCCAGCAGCTTGAACTTCCGCGAGCAGTACTTC.

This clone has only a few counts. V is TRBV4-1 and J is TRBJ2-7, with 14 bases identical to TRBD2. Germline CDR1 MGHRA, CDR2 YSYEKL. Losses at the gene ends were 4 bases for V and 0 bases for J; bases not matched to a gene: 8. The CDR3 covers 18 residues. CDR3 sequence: CASSRGLAGAGSSYEQYF. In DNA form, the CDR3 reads TGCGCCAGCAGCCGGGGACTAGCGGGGGCCGGGAGCTCCTACGAGCAGTACTTC.

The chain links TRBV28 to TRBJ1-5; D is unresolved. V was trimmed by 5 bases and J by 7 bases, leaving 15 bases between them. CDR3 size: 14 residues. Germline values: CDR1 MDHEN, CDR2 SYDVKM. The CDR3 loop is CASSTLEGWQPQHF. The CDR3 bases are TGTGCCAGCAGTACCTTGGAAGGGTGGCAGCCCCAGCATTTT.

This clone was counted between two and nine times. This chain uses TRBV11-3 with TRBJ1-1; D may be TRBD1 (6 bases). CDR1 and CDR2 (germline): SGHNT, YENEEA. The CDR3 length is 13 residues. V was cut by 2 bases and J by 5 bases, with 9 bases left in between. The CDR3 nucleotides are TGTGCCAGCAGCTTAATGCAGGGGACTGAAGCTTTCTTT. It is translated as CASSLMQGTEAFF.

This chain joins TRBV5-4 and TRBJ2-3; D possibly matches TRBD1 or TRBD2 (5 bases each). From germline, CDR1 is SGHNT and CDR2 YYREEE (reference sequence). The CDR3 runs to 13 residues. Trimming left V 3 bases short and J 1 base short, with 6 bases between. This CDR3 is CASSSGRTDTQYF. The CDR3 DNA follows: TGTGCCAGCAGCTCGGGGCGCACAGATACGCAGTATTTT. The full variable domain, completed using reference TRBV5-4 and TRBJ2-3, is ETGVTQSPTHLIKTRGQQVTLRCSSQSGHNTVSWYQQALGQGPQFIFQYYREEENGRGNFPPRFSGLQFPNYSSELNVNALELDDSALYLCASSSGRTDTQYFGPGTRLTVL.

CDR3 region: CASSWQEANYGYTF. The DNA of the CDR3 is TGTGCCAGCAGCTGGCAGGAAGCTAACTATGGCTACACCTTC. The J gene is TRBJ1-2, the V gene TRBV5-5; D call uncertain. The germline CDR1 and CDR2 sequences are SGHKS and YYEKEE (reference sequence). The CDR3 totals 14 residues. The germline V and J ends were trimmed by 3 bases and 0 bases, with 9 bases remaining between them.

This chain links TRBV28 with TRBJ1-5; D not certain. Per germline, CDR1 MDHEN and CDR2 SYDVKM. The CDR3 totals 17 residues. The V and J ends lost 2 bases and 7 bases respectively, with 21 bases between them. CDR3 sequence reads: CASSLVLEGSARQPQHF. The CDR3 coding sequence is TGTGCCAGCAGTTTAGTCCTAGAGGGCTCGGCCCGCCAGCCCCAGCATTTT.

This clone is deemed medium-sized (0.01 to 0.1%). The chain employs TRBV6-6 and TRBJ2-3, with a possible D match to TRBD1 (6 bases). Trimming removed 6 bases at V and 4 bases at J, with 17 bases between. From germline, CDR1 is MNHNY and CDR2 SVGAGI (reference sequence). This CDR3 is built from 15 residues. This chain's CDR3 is CASSLDSWYADTQYF. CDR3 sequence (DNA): TGTGCCAGCAGCTTGGACAGCTGGTACGCAGATACGCAGTATTTT.

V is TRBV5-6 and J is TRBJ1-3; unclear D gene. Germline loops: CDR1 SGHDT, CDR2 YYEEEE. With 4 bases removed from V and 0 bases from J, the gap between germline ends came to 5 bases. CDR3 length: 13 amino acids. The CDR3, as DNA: TGTGCCAGCAGCAGCCGCTCTGGAAACACCATATATTTT. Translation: CASSSRSGNTIYF.

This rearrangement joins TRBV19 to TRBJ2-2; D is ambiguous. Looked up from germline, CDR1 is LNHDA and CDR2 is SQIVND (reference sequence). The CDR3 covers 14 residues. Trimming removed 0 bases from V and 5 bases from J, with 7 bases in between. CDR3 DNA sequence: TGTGCCAGTAGTATAGAGAGACGGACCGGGGAGCTGTTTTTT. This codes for CASSIERRTGELFF. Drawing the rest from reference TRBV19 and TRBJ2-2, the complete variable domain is DGGITQSPKYLFRKEGQNVTLSCEQNLNHDAMYWYRQDPGQGLRLIYYSQIVNDFQKGDIAEGYSVSREKKESFPLTVTSAQKNPTAFYLCASSIERRTGELFFGEGSRLTVL.

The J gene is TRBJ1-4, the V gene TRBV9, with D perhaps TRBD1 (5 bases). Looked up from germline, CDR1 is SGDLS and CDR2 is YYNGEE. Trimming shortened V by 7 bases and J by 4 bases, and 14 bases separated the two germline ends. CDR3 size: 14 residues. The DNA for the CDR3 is TGTGCCAGCTCGGGGGGGTTGGGTAATGAAAAACTGTTTTTT. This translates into CASSGGLGNEKLFF.

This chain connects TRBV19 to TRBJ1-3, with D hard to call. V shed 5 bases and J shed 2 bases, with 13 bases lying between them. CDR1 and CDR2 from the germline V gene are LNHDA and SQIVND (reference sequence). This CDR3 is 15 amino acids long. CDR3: CASSANPGTGNTIYF. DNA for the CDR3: TGTGCCAGTAGTGCGAACCCGGGCACTGGAAACACCATATATTTT.

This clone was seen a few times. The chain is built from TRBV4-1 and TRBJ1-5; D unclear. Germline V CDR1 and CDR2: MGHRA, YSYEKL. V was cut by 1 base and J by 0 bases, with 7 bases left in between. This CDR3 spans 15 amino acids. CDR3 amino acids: CASSQGQISNQPQHF. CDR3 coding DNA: TGCGCCAGCAGCCAAGGACAAATTAGCAATCAGCCCCAGCATTTT.

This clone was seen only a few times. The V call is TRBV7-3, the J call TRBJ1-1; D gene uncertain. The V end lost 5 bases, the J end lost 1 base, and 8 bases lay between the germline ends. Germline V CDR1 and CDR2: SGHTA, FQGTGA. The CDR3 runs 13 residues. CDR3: CASSNNPNTEAFF. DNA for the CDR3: TGTGCCAGCAGCAACAACCCGAACACTGAAGCTTTCTTT.

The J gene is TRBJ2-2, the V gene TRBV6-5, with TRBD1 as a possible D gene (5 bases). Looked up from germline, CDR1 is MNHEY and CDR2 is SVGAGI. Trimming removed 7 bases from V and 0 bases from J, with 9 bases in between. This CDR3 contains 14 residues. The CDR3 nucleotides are TGTGCCAGCAAAATGACAGCGAACACCGGGGAGCTGTTTTTT. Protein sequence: CASKMTANTGELFF.

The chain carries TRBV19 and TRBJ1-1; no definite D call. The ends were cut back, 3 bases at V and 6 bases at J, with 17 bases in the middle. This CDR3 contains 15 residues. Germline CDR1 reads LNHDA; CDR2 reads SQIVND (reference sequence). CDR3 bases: TGTGCCAGTAGTATTAGGTTAGGGCCGAGGGCTGAAGCTTTCTTT. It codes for CASSIRLGPRAEAFF.

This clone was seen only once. CDR3 DNA: TGTGCCAGTAGGAATTACGGGACGGGCCAAAACTATGGCTACACCTTC. Its translation: CASRNYGTGQNYGYTF. The gene calls are TRBV19 and TRBJ1-2; D possibly corresponds to TRBD1 (5 bases). The CDR3 is made up of 16 amino acids. CDR1 LNHDA and CDR2 SQIVND come from the germline V gene (reference sequence). V was pared by 6 bases and J by 2 bases, with 19 bases between.

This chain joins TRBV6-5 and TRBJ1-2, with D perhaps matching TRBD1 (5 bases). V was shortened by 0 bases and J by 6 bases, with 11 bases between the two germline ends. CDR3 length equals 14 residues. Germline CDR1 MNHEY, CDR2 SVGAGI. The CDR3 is CASSYSGQGHGYTF. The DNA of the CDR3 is TGTGCCAGCAGTTACTCAGGGCAGGGTCATGGCTACACCTTC.

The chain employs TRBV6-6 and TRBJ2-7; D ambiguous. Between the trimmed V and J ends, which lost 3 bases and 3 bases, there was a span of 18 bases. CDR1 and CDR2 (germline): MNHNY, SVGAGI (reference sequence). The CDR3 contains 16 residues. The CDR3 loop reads CASSYGFVRGDYEQYF. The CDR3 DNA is TGTGCCAGCAGTTATGGGTTCGTACGCGGAGACTACGAGCAGTACTTC.

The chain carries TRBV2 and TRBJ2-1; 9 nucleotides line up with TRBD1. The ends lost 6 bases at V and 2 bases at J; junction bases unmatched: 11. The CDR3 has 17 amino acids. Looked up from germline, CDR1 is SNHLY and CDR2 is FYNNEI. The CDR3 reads CASRGPGQGDTYNEQFF. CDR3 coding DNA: TGTGCCAGCAGGGGACCGGGACAGGGTGACACCTACAATGAGCAGTTCTTC.

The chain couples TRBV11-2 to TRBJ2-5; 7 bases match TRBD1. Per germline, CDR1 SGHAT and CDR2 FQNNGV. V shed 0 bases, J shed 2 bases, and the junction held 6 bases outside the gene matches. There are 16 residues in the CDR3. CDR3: CASSLDLGRGQETQYF. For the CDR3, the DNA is TGTGCCAGCAGCTTAGATCTAGGCAGGGGGCAAGAGACCCAGTACTTC.

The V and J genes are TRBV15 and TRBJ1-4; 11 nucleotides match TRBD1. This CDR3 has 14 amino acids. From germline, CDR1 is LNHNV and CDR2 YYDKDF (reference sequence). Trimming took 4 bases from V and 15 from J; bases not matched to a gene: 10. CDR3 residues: CATSMSRDRGSVFF. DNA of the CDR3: TGTGCCACCAGCATGTCCCGGGACAGGGGGTCCGTGTTTTTT.

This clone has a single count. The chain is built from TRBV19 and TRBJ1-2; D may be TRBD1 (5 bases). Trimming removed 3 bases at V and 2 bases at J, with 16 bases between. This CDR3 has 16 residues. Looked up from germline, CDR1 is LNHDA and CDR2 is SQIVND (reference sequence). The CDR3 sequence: CASSIPPGRKNYGYTF. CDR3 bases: TGTGCCAGTAGTATCCCTCCGGGACGGAAAAACTATGGCTACACCTTC.

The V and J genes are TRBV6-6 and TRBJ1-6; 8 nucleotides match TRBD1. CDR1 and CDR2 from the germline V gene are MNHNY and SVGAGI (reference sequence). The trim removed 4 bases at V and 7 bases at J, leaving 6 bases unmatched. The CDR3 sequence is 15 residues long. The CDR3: CASSSQDRANSPLHF. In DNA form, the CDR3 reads TGTGCCAGCAGTTCCCAGGACAGGGCAAATTCACCCCTCCACTTT.

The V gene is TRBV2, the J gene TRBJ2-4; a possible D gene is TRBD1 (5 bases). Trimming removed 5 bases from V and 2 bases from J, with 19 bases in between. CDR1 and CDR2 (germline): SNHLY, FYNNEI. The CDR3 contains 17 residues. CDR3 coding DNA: TGTGCCAGCAGTTTAGACGATGCAGCAGGGACCAAAAACATTCAGTACTTC. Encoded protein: CASSLDDAAGTKNIQYF.

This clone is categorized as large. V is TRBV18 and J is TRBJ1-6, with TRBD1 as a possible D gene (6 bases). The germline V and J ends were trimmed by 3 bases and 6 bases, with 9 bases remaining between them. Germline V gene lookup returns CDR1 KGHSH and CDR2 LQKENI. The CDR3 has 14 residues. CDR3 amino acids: CASSPTDSNSPLHF. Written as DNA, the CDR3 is TGTGCCAGCTCACCGACGGACAGTAATTCACCCCTCCACTTT. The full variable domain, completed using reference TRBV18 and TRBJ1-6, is NAGVMQNPRHLVRRRGQEARLRCSPMKGHSHVYWYRQLPEEGLKFMVYLQKENIIDESGMPKERFSAEFPKEGPSILRIQQVVRGDSAAYFCASSPTDSNSPLHFGNGTRLTVT.

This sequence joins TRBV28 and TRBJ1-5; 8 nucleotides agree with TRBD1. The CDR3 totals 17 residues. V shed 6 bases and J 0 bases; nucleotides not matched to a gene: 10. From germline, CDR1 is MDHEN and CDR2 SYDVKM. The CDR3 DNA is TGTGCCAGCAGACCCCACAGGGGGACTAATAGCAATCAGCCCCAGCATTTT. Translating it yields CASRPHRGTNSNQPQHF.